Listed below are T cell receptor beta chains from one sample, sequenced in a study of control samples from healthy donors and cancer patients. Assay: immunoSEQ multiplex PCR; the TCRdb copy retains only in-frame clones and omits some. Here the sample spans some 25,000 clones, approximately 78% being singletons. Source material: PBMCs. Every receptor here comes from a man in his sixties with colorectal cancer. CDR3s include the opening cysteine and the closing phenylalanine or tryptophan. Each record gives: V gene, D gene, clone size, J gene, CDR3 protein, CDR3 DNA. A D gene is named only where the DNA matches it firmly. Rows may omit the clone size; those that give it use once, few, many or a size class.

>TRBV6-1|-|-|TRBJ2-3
CASSEDRIADTQYF
TGTGCCAGCAGTGAAGACAGGATTGCAGATACGCAGTATTTT
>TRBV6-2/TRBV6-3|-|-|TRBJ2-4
CASSFQGYIQYF
TGTGCCAGCAGCTTCCAGGGTTACATTCAGTACTTC
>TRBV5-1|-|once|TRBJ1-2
CASSLEGYYGYTF
TGCGCCAGCAGCTTGGAGGGGTACTATGGCTACACCTTC
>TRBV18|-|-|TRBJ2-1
CASSPLPRTEQFF
TGTGCCAGCTCACCGCTTCCCAGGACAGAGCAGTTCTTC
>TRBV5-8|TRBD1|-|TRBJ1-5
CASSFIGQGAQPQHF
TGTGCCAGCAGCTTCATAGGACAGGGGGCTCAGCCCCAGCATTTT
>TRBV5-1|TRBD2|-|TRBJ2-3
CASSSRGVGTDTQYF
TGCGCCAGCAGCTCCCGGGGGGTGGGCACAGATACGCAGTATTTT
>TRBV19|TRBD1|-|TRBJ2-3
CASRDRGGTDTQYF
TGTGCCAGCCGAGACAGGGGGGGCACAGATACGCAGTATTTT
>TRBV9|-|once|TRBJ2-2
CATGEGRDYTGELFF
TGTGCCACAGGGGAAGGCAGGGACTACACCGGGGAGCTGTTTTTT
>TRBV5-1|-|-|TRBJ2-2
CASSPQAEAGELFF
TGCGCCAGCAGCCCGCAAGCCGAAGCCGGGGAGCTGTTTTTT
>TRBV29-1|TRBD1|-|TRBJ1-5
CSATGVGNQPQHF
TGCAGCGCTACAGGGGTTGGCAATCAGCCCCAGCATTTT
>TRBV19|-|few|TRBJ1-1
CASRRQKSAFF
TGTGCCAGTAGACGACAGAAGTCAGCTTTCTTT
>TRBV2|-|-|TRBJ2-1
CASSETDRSYNEQFF
TGTGCCAGCAGTGAAACGGACAGATCCTACAATGAGCAGTTCTTC
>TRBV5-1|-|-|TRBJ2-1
CASSLESGGLDEQFF
TGCGCCAGCAGCTTGGAGTCTGGGGGCTTGGATGAGCAGTTCTTC
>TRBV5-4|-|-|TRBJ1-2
CASSPLAGGNYGYTF
TGTGCCAGCAGCCCGCTGGCGGGGGGGAACTATGGCTACACCTTC
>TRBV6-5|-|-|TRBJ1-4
CASSYRTHEKLFF
TGTGCCAGCAGTTACAGGACGCATGAAAAACTGTTTTTT
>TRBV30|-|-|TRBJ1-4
CAWSRGYRVEEKLFF
TGTGCCTGGAGTAGGGGTTACAGGGTTGAGGAAAAACTGTTTTTT
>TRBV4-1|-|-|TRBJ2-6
CASSQWPRTGANVLTF
TGCGCCAGCAGCCAATGGCCGAGGACTGGGGCCAACGTCCTGACTTTC
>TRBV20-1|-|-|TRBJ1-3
CSARTGNTIYF
TGCAGTGCCAGGACTGGAAACACCATATATTTT
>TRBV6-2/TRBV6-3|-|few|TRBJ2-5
CASSPVEETQYF
TGTGCCAGCAGTCCCGTTGAAGAGACCCAGTACTTC
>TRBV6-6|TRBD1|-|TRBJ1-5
CASSLLGTGNNQPQHF
TGTGCCAGCAGCCTCCTAGGGACAGGGAATAATCAGCCCCAGCATTTT
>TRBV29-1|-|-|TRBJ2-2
CSVEKGTGELFF
TGCAGCGTTGAAAAGGGGACCGGGGAGCTGTTTTTT
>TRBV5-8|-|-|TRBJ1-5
CASSLITGSTSQHF
TGTGCCAGCAGCTTGATAACAGGGTCGACGTCCCAGCATTTT
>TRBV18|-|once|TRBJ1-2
CASSPLGQRANYGYTF
TGTGCCAGCTCACCTCTTGGGCAGCGAGCTAACTATGGCTACACCTTC
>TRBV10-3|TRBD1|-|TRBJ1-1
CAISDPRTGRTEAFF
TGTGCCATCAGTGACCCGAGGACAGGTCGCACTGAAGCTTTCTTT
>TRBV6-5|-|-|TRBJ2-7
CASSFFTGIYEQYF
TGTGCCAGCAGTTTCTTTACAGGGATTTACGAGCAGTACTTC
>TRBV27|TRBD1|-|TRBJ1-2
CASSTGTGGHGYTF
TGTGCCAGCAGTACCGGGACAGGGGGCCATGGCTACACCTTC
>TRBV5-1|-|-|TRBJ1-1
CASSLRQLNTEAFF
TGCGCCAGCAGCTTGAGACAGTTGAACACTGAAGCTTTCTTT
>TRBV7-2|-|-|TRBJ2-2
CASSLEGFTGELFF
TGTGCCAGCAGCTTAGAGGGTTTCACCGGGGAGCTGTTTTTT
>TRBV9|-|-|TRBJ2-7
CASSVDLAGEQYF
TGTGCCAGCAGCGTAGATCTGGCGGGGGAGCAGTACTTC
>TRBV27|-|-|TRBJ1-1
CASSLTPPFGQNTEAFF
TGTGCCAGCAGTTTAACTCCCCCATTTGGGCAGAACACTGAAGCTTTCTTT
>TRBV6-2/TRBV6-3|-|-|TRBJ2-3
CASSYFWGTDTQYF
TGTGCCAGCAGTTACTTCTGGGGCACAGATACGCAGTATTTT
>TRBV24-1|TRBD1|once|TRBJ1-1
CATSVLTGVRTEAFF
TGTGCCACCAGTGTCCTGACAGGGGTAAGGACTGAAGCTTTCTTT
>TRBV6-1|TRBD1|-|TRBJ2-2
CASSGAQGAIPTGELFF
TGTGCCAGCAGTGGGGCCCAGGGGGCCATTCCAACCGGGGAGCTGTTTTTT
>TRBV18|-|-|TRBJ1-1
CASSVSRPNTEAFF
TGTGCCAGCTCAGTCTCCCGCCCGAACACTGAAGCTTTCTTT
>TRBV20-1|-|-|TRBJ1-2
CSASPPDNYGYTF
TGCAGTGCTAGTCCCCCAGATAACTATGGCTACACCTTC
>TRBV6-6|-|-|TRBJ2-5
CASSAGLQETQYF
TGTGCCAGCAGCGCAGGGTTACAAGAGACCCAGTACTTC
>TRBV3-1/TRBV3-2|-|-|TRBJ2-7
CASSPGEALEQYF
TGTGCCAGCAGCCCGGGGGAGGCCCTCGAGCAGTACTTC
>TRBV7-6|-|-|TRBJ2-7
CASSLGYTYEQYF
TGTGCCAGCAGCTTAGGCTACACCTACGAGCAGTACTTC